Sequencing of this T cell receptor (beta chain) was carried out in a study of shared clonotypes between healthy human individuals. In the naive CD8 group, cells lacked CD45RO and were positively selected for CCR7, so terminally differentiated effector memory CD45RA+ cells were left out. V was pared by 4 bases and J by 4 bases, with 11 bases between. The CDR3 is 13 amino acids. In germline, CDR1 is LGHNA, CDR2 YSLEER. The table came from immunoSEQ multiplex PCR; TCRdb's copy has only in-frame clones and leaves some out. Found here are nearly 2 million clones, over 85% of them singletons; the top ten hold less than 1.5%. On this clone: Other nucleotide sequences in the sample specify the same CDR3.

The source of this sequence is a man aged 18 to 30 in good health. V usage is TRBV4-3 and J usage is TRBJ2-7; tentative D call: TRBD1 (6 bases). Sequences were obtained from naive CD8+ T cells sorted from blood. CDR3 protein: CASSPQGSYEQYF. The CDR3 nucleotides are TGCGCCAGCAGCCCTCAGGGGAGTTACGAGCAGTACTTC.